The 5 T cell receptor beta chains below were found in one sample sequenced in a study of radiotherapy plus CTLA-4 blockade in lung cancer. Profiling relied on immunoSEQ multiplex PCR, and the TCRdb table lists in-frame clones only, not all of them. The table has under 90,000 clones, about three quarters seen once. The sample was peripheral blood, taken from a patient treated with radiotherapy plus ipilimumab. The receptors originated from a human donor with non-small cell lung cancer that progressed on radiotherapy plus ipilimumab.

The V call is TRBV10-1, the J call TRBJ2-3; tentatively, D is TRBD2 (6 bases). V lost 3 bases, J lost 2 bases, and 12 bases lay in between. Germline V gene sequence: CDR1 WNHNN, CDR2 SYGVQD (reference sequence). This CDR3 has 15 residues. CDR3 sequence: CASSEGRDHTDTQYF. DNA of the CDR3: TGCGCCAGCAGTGAAGGGCGGGATCACACAGATACGCAGTATTTT.

The chain couples TRBV5-1 to TRBJ1-1, with 12 bases fitting TRBD1. The J segment lost 6 bases and the V segment lost 4 bases, leaving 4 bases of the junction unmatched. Germline V gene data show CDR1 as SGHRS and CDR2 as YFSETQ. This CDR3 comprises 14 residues. The CDR3 sequence is CASSGDRGLSEAFF. As DNA, the CDR3 is TGCGCCAGCAGCGGGGACAGGGGGCTTTCTGAAGCTTTCTTT.

The table lists this clone with a few counts. The chain employs TRBV19 and TRBJ2-1, with a possible D match to TRBD2 (5 bases). The CDR3 is 14 amino acids. Germline V gene lookup returns CDR1 LNHDA and CDR2 SQIVND (reference sequence). The V and J ends lost 1 base and 15 bases respectively, with 19 bases between them. CDR3 bases: TGTGCCAGTAGTATAGGGCCCGGCGCGGGCAATCTGTTCTTC. Amino acids: CASSIGPGAGNLFF.

This clone was observed once. V gene TRBV9 combines with J gene TRBJ2-6; D unresolved. The CDR3 has 15 residues. With 3 bases removed from V and 0 bases from J, the gap between germline ends came to 7 bases. CDR1 is SGDLS and CDR2 is YYNGEE in the germline V gene. The CDR3 region is CASSGAGSGANVLTF. DNA for the CDR3: TGTGCCAGCAGCGGGGCTGGCTCTGGGGCCAACGTCCTGACTTTC.

Note on this clone: This sample includes further DNA sequences coding for the same CDR3. This chain connects TRBV11-3 to TRBJ2-6; D remains ambiguous. The germline CDR1 and CDR2 sequences are SGHNT and YENEEA. Trimming took off 0 bases at V and 3 bases at J, with 6 bases between the two ends. The CDR3 length is 15 residues. In nucleotides, the CDR3 is TGTGCCAGCAGCTTAGAGGGAAGTGGGGCCAACGTCCTGACTTTC. As protein: CASSLEGSGANVLTF.